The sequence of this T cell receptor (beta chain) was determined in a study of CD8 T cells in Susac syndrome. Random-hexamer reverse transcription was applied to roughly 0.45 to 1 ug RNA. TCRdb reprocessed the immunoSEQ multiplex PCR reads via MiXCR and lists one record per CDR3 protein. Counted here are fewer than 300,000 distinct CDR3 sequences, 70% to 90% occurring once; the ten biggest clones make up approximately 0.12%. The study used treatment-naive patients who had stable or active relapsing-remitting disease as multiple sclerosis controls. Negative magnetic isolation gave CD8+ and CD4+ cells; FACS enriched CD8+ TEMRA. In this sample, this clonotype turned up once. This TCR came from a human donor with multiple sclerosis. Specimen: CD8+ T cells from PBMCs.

CDR3 bases: TGTGCCACCGGACAGTTATACAATGAGCAGTTCTTC. Amino acids: CATGQLYNEQFF. The chain carries TRBV27 and TRBJ2-1, with D perhaps matching TRBD1 (6 bases). Trimming left V 10 bases short and J 4 bases short, with 11 bases between. Germline-derived CDR1 and CDR2 are MNHEY and SMNVEV (reference sequence). This CDR3 contains 12 residues.